One and the same sample provided the 14 T cell receptor beta chains below, sequenced in a study of T cells in Graves' hyperthyroidism and ophthalmopathy. Amplified regions were TCR beta CDR3 sequences from RNA transcripts. RT-PCR in the first round (using the HTBI primer set) targeted the TCR CDR3. Each CDR3 protein gets one entry after TCRdb re-called the multiplex PCR reads with MiXCR. Of around 500,000 distinct CDR3 sequences listed, 20% to 25% were seen once; the top ten hold under 55%. The sequencing sample was made of blood. The origin of the receptors is a woman in her 70s with Graves' ophthalmopathy.

The rearrangement joins TRBV19 to TRBJ2-2, with TRBD1 as a possible D gene (5 bases). Germline V CDR1 and CDR2: LNHDA, SQIVND (reference sequence). The CDR3 extends over 14 amino acids. V lost 5 bases and J 6 bases, leaving 13 bases between the germline ends. The CDR3 sequence is CASSYQGAPGELFF. For the CDR3, the DNA is TGTGCCAGTAGTTATCAAGGGGCTCCCGGGGAGCTGTTTTTT.

The chain links TRBV3-1 to TRBJ2-5; the D gene could be TRBD1 or TRBD2 (5 bases each). This CDR3 has 16 residues. Trimming removed 4 bases from V and 5 bases from J, with 20 bases in between. From germline, CDR1 is LGHDT and CDR2 YNNKEL (reference sequence). CDR3 nucleotide sequence: TGTGCCAGCAGCCGGAGGTCGGGGCGGCGCAAGGAGACCCAGTACTTC. Protein sequence: CASSRRSGRRKETQYF.

In regard to this clonotype: A clone one base away is much larger, so this may be a read error. This chain joins TRBV7-3 and TRBJ1-1, with TRBD1 matching 7 bases. The CDR3 spans 13 residues. In germline, CDR1 is SGHTA, CDR2 FQGTGA. After removal of 7 bases from V and 4 bases from J, the junction contained 6 bases not matched to a gene. In nucleotides, the CDR3 is TGTGCCAGCAACTCTCGACAGGGCACTGAAGCTTTCTTT. The encoded protein is CASNSRQGTEAFF.

This clonotype has just a few counts. The rearrangement links TRBV7-3 to TRBJ2-3; 7 bases align to TRBD2. The V gene end was trimmed by 2 bases and the J gene end by 7 bases; junction bases not matched to a gene: 15. The CDR3 runs to 17 residues. The V gene's germline CDR1 is SGHTA and CDR2 FQGTGA. The CDR3 loop reads CASSLGPSSGPRNTQYF. The CDR3 nucleotides are TGTGCCAGCAGCTTAGGGCCCTCTAGCGGCCCGCGGAATACGCAGTATTTT.

V is TRBV6-2 or TRBV6-3 and J is TRBJ2-7, with D unresolved. This CDR3 has 12 residues. Trimming removed 6 bases at V and 2 bases at J, with 8 bases between. Germline V gene sequence: CDR1 MNHEY, CDR2 SVGEGT. CDR3 in amino acids: CASSRFAYEQYF. The CDR3 DNA reads as TGTGCCAGCAGCCGGTTTGCCTACGAGCAGTACTTC.

The table lists this clonotype with a few counts. The CDR3 nucleotides read TGCAGTGCTAGACTGGACGAAAGCTCCTACGAGCAGTACTTC. This codes for CSARLDESSYEQYF. The rearrangement joins TRBV20-1 to TRBJ2-7; D gene ambiguous. Germline CDR1 and CDR2: DFQATT and SNEGSKA (reference sequence). CDR3 length: 14 residues. V lost 2 bases and J lost 0, with 11 bases in between.

The V call is TRBV3-1, the J call TRBJ2-1; tentatively, D is TRBD1 or TRBD2 (5 bases each). The CDR3 is made up of 15 amino acids. V was clipped by 4 bases and J by 4 bases, with 14 bases between them. CDR1 is LGHDT, CDR2 YNNKEL, per germline (reference sequence). CDR3 DNA sequence: TGTGCCAGCAGCCGCGTCCTAGCAGGGTACAATGAGCAGTTCTTC. This codes for CASSRVLAGYNEQFF.

The gene calls are TRBV20-1 and TRBJ2-4; 9 bases map to TRBD1. Trimming cost V 1 base and J 3 bases; bases outside gene matches: 4. This CDR3 is 15 amino acids long. Germline CDR1 reads DFQATT; CDR2 reads SNEGSKA (reference sequence). The CDR3 DNA reads TGCAGTGCTAGAGTGGGACAGGGAAGCAAAAACATTCAGTACTTC. It specifies CSARVGQGSKNIQYF.

The genes are TRBV20-1 and TRBJ1-3; TRBD1 might be the D (5 bases). Germline CDR1 reads DFQATT; CDR2 reads SNEGSKA (reference sequence). Trimming took 0 bases from V and 0 from J, leaving 15 bases between them. CDR3 length: 17 residues. This CDR3 reads CSARDKGTQSSGNTIYF. The DNA for the CDR3 is TGCAGTGCTAGAGATAAGGGGACGCAGTCCTCTGGAAACACCATATATTTT.

This clonotype turned up a few times. The V gene is TRBV5-1, the J gene TRBJ1-2; D is possibly TRBD1 (6 bases). This CDR3 contains 15 residues. Trimming removed 0 bases from V and 5 bases from J, with 14 bases in between. Per germline, CDR1 SGHRS and CDR2 YFSETQ. The CDR3 region has the DNA TGCGCCAGCAGCTTGGAAGCAGGGGCGATGTATGGCTACACCTTC. As protein: CASSLEAGAMYGYTF.

This clonotype appeared many times. This chain joins TRBV7-9 and TRBJ1-1; D remains unclear. This CDR3 is built from 14 residues. V was pared by 5 bases and J by 0 bases, with 10 bases between. Germline values: CDR1 SEHNR, CDR2 FQNEAQ (reference sequence). Written as DNA, the CDR3 is TGTGCCAGCAGCCTCGACGGTATGAACACTGAAGCTTTCTTT. Translation: CASSLDGMNTEAFF.

This clonotype was seen many times. The genes are TRBV7-2 and TRBJ1-5, with D uncertain. The V gene's germline CDR1 is SGHTA and CDR2 FQGNSA. V lost 4 bases and J lost 2, with 9 bases in between. The CDR3 is 14 residues long. Here the CDR3 DNA reads TGTGCCAGCAGCTCCCCACAAGGCAATCAGCCCCAGCATTTT. Amino acid sequence: CASSSPQGNQPQHF.

The table lists this clonotype with a few counts. This sequence joins TRBV7-8 and TRBJ2-7; D is undetermined. The CDR3 contains 12 residues. Germline loops: CDR1 SGHVS, CDR2 FQNEAQ. Trimming removed 5 bases from V and 5 bases from J, with 10 bases in between. CDR3 in DNA: TGTGCCAGCAGCCCGACAATAAACGAGCAGTACTTC. Its protein is CASSPTINEQYF. Full variable domain (remainder filled in from reference TRBV7-8 and TRBJ2-7): GAGVSQSPRYKVAKRGQDVALRCDPISGHVSLFWYQQALGQGPEFLTYFQNEAQLDKSGLPSDRFFAERPEGSVSTLKIQRTQQEDSAVYLCASSPTINEQYFGPGTRLTVT.

V is TRBV11-3 and J is TRBJ2-7, with D perhaps being TRBD1 or TRBD2 (5 bases each). Looked up from germline, CDR1 is SGHNT and CDR2 is YENEEA. V was pared by 5 bases and J by 6 bases, with 14 bases between. This CDR3 is 13 amino acids long. The CDR3 DNA follows: TGTGCCAGCAGCCTGGGACCCCTTGGCGAGCAGTACTTC. Protein product: CASSLGPLGEQYF.